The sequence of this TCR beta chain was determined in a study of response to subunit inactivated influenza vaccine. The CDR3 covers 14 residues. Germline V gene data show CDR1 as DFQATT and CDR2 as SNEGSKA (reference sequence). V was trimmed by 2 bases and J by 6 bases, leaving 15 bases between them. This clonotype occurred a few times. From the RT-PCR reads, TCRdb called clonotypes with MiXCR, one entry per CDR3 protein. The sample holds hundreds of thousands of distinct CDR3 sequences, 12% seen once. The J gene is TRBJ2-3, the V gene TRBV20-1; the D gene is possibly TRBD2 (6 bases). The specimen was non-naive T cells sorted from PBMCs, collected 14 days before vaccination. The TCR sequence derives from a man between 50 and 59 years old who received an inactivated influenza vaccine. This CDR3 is CSARLGTSGDTQYF. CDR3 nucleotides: TGCAGTGCTAGATTAGGCACCAGCGGGGATACGCAGTATTTT.